Listed below are T cell receptor beta chains from one sample, sequenced in a study of T cell repertoires in cytomegalovirus infection. TCRdb fed the reads into MiXCR, producing one record per CDR3 protein. The top ten clones hold roughly 18% of a sample with about 140,000 distinct CDR3 sequences, under 8.5% of them seen once. Material: PBMCs. These receptors came from a human donor in good health (CMV status not recorded). Some clones in this sample may be carry-over from other donors' samples. CDR3s include the opening cysteine and the closing phenylalanine or tryptophan.

TRBV7-2 | 16 | CASSLAGTGWGQPQHF
TRBV9 | 15 | CASSVGDRPGNTIYF
TRBV7-2 | 16 | CASSLKQGAINEKLFF
TRBV29-1 | 15 | CSVERGQGEDNEQFF
TRBV6-4 | 14 | CASSDSAGRDTQYF
TRBV11-2 | 16 | CASSWASGGAPRTQYF
TRBV10-3 | 17 | CAISEFADRLAKNIQYF
TRBV6-2/TRBV6-3 | 15 | CASSTGQGYNQPQHF
TRBV7-6 | 17 | CASSSRLAGTSYNEQFF
TRBV7-2 | 13 | CASSLLQGSEAFF
TRBV29-1 | 14 | CSVDAQAHTDTQYF
TRBV7-8 | 18 | CASSSSRRGTSPNYGYTF
TRBV20-1 | 14 | CSGGTSGVTDTQYF
TRBV19 | 14 | CASNQLAGGTEQFF
TRBV6-6 | 18 | CASSYQPDWGRGTDTQYF
TRBV28 | 16 | CASSLMIAGDQETQYF
TRBV28 | 17 | CASSPYGQGASNQPQHF
TRBV7-2 | 13 | CASPGTSQDTQYF
TRBV9 | 14 | CASSPGQGAYEQYF
TRBV5-1 | 15 | CASSGGTEVSYEQYF
TRBV7-3 | 15 | CASAPAGGGTDTQYF
TRBV10-2 | 16 | CASRETGQGSGNTIYF